The 17 T cell receptor beta chains below were found in one sample sequenced in a study of CD8+ T cells in alopecia areata. RNA extraction was followed by reverse transcription into cDNA, which acted as the sequencing template. TCRdb's table, derived via immunoSEQ multiplex PCR, lists solely in-frame clones and lacks some. The sample records more than 95,000 clones, around 50% being singletons. The source material was CD4+ T cells sorted from blood. The receptors come from a human donor in good health.

The V call is TRBV29-1, the J call TRBJ2-3; 7 nucleotides align to TRBD1. The length of the CDR3 is 14 residues. J was trimmed by 6 bases and V by 6 bases; bases with no gene match: 12. CDR1 is SQVTM, CDR2 ANQGSEA, per germline. The CDR3 nucleotides read TGCAGCGTGAAAGGGACAGCCTCCCCGGATACGCAGTATTTT. Translating it yields CSVKGTASPDTQYF.

This sequence joins TRBV11-2 and TRBJ2-5; 9 bases fit TRBD1. Germline values: CDR1 SGHAT, CDR2 FQNNGV. V shed 4 bases, J shed 5 bases, and the junction held 5 bases outside the gene matches. The CDR3 has 14 amino acids. The CDR3 coding sequence is TGTGCCAGCAGCTCGGACAGGGGAAGGGAGACCCAGTACTTC. This gives the protein CASSSDRGRETQYF.

V gene TRBV5-4 combines with J gene TRBJ1-1; 9 bases are shared with TRBD1. The length of the CDR3 is 15 residues. Per germline, CDR1 SGHNT and CDR2 YYREEE (reference sequence). J gave up 0 bases and V 4 bases, and 4 bases lay outside the gene matches. CDR3: CASSPTGGMNTEAFF. Written as DNA, the CDR3 is TGTGCCAGCAGCCCGACAGGGGGTATGAACACTGAAGCTTTCTTT.

V and J are TRBV27 and TRBJ2-3; 8 bases map to TRBD2. Germline V gene data show CDR1 as MNHEY and CDR2 as SMNVEV (reference sequence). The ends lost 2 bases at V and 0 bases at J; junction bases unmatched: 1. This CDR3 has 15 amino acids. CDR3 residues: CASSLTSGSTDTQYF. The CDR3, as DNA: TGTGCCAGCAGTTTAACTAGCGGTAGCACAGATACGCAGTATTTT.

The V call is TRBV7-2, the J call TRBJ2-7; D gene ambiguous. The CDR3 loop spans 15 amino acids. Germline V CDR1 and CDR2: SGHTA, FQGNSA. The germline V and J ends were trimmed by 1 base and 1 base, with 11 bases remaining between them. The CDR3 spells CASSLGAAASYEQYF. CDR3 in DNA: TGTGCCAGCAGCTTAGGGGCGGCGGCTTCCTACGAGCAGTACTTC.

This clone was picked up a small number of times. The chain couples TRBV29-1 to TRBJ2-7, with 11 bases matching TRBD1. Germline trimming cut 4 bases from V and 5 bases from J; bases unmatched to any gene: 4. This CDR3 has 13 residues. Germline-derived CDR1 and CDR2 are SQVTM and ANQGSEA. In DNA form, the CDR3 reads TGCAGCGTTGGAGGGACAGGGGGGGACGAGCAGTACTTC. Translation: CSVGGTGGDEQYF.

The chain carries TRBV5-6 and TRBJ2-3; tentatively, D is TRBD2 (6 bases). The CDR3 has 17 residues. The V and J ends lost 1 base and 0 bases respectively, with 15 bases between them. The germline V gene has CDR1 SGHDT and CDR2 YYEEEE. The CDR3 DNA sequence: TGTGCCAGCAGCTTGTGGGGCGGGGTTACTAGCACAGATACGCAGTATTTT. The encoded protein is CASSLWGGVTSTDTQYF.

V usage is TRBV6-5 and J usage is TRBJ1-4; D unresolved. CDR1 MNHEY and CDR2 SVGAGI come from the germline V gene. There are 11 residues in the CDR3. Between the trimmed V and J ends, which lost 5 bases and 4 bases, there was a span of 2 bases. The CDR3, as DNA: TGTGCCAGCAGTGATAATGAAAAACTGTTTTTT. This translates into CASSDNEKLFF.

The gene calls are TRBV28 and TRBJ2-7; maybe TRBD2 (6 bases). CDR3 size: 13 residues. Germline V CDR1 and CDR2: MDHEN, SYDVKM. V lost 6 bases and J lost 9, with 18 bases in between. This CDR3 reads CASRSTGAGWQYF. The DNA of the CDR3 is TGTGCCAGCAGATCCACCGGTGCGGGATGGCAGTACTTC.

As DNA, the CDR3 is TGTGCCAGCAGCTCCCCTCGGGGAAGGGACCATGGCTACACCTTC. This encodes CASSSPRGRDHGYTF. The V call is TRBV11-2, the J call TRBJ1-2; TRBD1 might be the D (5 bases). V lost 4 bases and J 6 bases, leaving 18 bases between the germline ends. The CDR3 consists of 15 residues. Germline V gene sequence: CDR1 SGHAT, CDR2 FQNNGV.

The chain is built from TRBV5-1 and TRBJ2-1, with TRBD2 matching over 8 bases. This CDR3 comprises 16 residues. Trimming removed 4 bases from V and 8 bases from J; junction bases left unmatched: 14. Germline assignment: CDR1 SGHRS and CDR2 YFSETQ. In DNA, the CDR3 is TGCGCCAGCAGCGGCCCCGGGACTAGACCCCAGTATGAGCAGTTCTTC. This sequence encodes CASSGPGTRPQYEQFF.

The chain links TRBV27 to TRBJ1-2; maybe TRBD1 (6 bases). The CDR3 runs 13 residues. The ends were cut back, 2 bases at V and 4 bases at J, with 8 bases in the middle. Germline-derived CDR1 and CDR2 are MNHEY and SMNVEV (reference sequence). CDR3 bases: TGTGCCAGCAGTTTAGCACAGGGCTATGGCTACACCTTC. It yields the protein CASSLAQGYGYTF.

The rearrangement links TRBV2 to TRBJ1-5, with 8 bases fitting TRBD1. CDR1 and CDR2 from the germline V gene are SNHLY and FYNNEI. This CDR3 spans 16 amino acids. Trimming at V came to 3 bases and at J to 4 bases, leaving 8 bases not matched to a gene. CDR3 protein: CASSESPGGPNQPQHF. CDR3 in DNA: TGTGCCAGCAGTGAGAGTCCAGGGGGCCCAAATCAGCCCCAGCATTTT.

This clone turned up a few times. CDR3 DNA sequence: TGTGCCACCAGCGGGAAGCCCCGCACTAATGAAAAACTGTTTTTT. Its translation: CATSGKPRTNEKLFF. J is TRBJ1-4 and V is TRBV15, with no clear D. V was clipped by 5 bases and J by 2 bases, with 12 bases between them. Germline-derived CDR1 and CDR2 are LNHNV and YYDKDF (reference sequence). The CDR3 runs 15 residues.

On this clone itself: The sample holds other DNA sequences that translate to the same CDR3. This rearrangement joins TRBV29-1 to TRBJ2-7; 7 bases line up with TRBD1. Losses at the gene ends were 4 bases for V and 5 bases for J; bases not matched to a gene: 8. Germline V gene data show CDR1 as SQVTM and CDR2 as ANQGSEA. The CDR3 is 13 residues long. Here the CDR3 reads CSVVRTGVDEQYF. The CDR3 DNA follows: TGCAGCGTTGTGAGGACAGGAGTGGACGAGCAGTACTTC.

The rearrangement links TRBV27 to TRBJ2-3; TRBD1 might be the D (5 bases). The CDR3 extends over 14 amino acids. The V and J ends lost 5 bases and 3 bases respectively, with 12 bases between them. CDR1 and CDR2 (germline): MNHEY, SMNVEV (reference sequence). The CDR3 DNA sequence: TGTGCCAGCAGTATAAGGGGCCTAACAGATACGCAGTATTTT. Translated, it gives CASSIRGLTDTQYF.

In its sample, this clone was seen a few times. The gene calls are TRBV28 and TRBJ1-6; possibly TRBD1 for D (5 bases). Deletions cut 6 bases from V and 5 bases from J, with 8 bases between. Germline-derived CDR1 and CDR2 are MDHEN and SYDVKM. The CDR3 contains 13 residues. In DNA, the CDR3 is TGTGCCAGCAGGGGGACGCATAATTCACCCCTCCACTTT. This sequence encodes CASRGTHNSPLHF.